This passage covers 9 T cell receptor beta chains from one sample sequenced in a study of T cells expressing NK-cell markers. From the 5' RACE reads, TCRdb lists one entry per CDR3 protein and no DNA. Here the sample table reports 500,000 or so distinct CDR3 sequences. Sequencing was performed on blood T cells: a sorted CD56 or NKG2C T cell subset, CD4+ or CD8+ T cells, or bulk PBMC T cells (not recorded which). The receptors shown here come from a man aged 18 to 30 in good health.

This chain links TRBV12-3 or TRBV12-4 with TRBJ2-7. The CDR3 sequence is 12 residues long. The CDR3: CASSLGAWEQYF.

The chain joins TRBV20-1 to TRBJ2-5; TCRdb's D call of TRBD1 is untestable without DNA. The germline V gene encodes CDR1 DFQATT and CDR2 SNEGSKA (reference sequence). The CDR3 consists of 12 residues. The CDR3 sequence is CSAVQGSETQYF.

The genes are TRBV7-6 and TRBJ2-1; lacking DNA, the TRBD1 call made by TCRdb goes unchecked. This CDR3 has 15 residues. The germline CDR1 and CDR2 sequences are SGHVS and FNYEAQ. The CDR3 protein is CASSSTNLDRAEQFF.

J is TRBJ2-7 and V is TRBV20-1; the D call from TCRdb, TRBD2, cannot be confirmed without DNA. Germline values: CDR1 DFQATT, CDR2 SNEGSKA (reference sequence). This CDR3 is 16 amino acids long. The CDR3 sequence is CSARDSQRAPVYEQYF.

V usage is TRBV5-1 and J usage is TRBJ2-3; the TRBD2 assignment by TCRdb is unverifiable without DNA. The CDR3 sequence is 14 residues long. Germline CDR1 and CDR2: SGHRS and YFSETQ. The chain's CDR3 is CASSSSGRMDTQYF.

CDR3 in amino acids: CSIVSFGFNEQFF. V is TRBV20-1 and J is TRBJ2-1. The length of the CDR3 is 13 residues. Germline CDR1 and CDR2: DFQATT and SNEGSKA (reference sequence).

This sequence joins TRBV18 and TRBJ2-1; TCRdb designates TRBD1, a call that cannot be tested without DNA. Germline CDR1 is KGHSH and CDR2 is LQKENI. This CDR3 contains 12 residues. CDR3 sequence: CASSMNRDGQFF.

This sequence joins TRBV5-5 and TRBJ1-5; TCRdb picks TRBD1, but there is no DNA to check that call. CDR1 SGHKS and CDR2 YYEKEE come from the germline V gene (reference sequence). The CDR3 contains 14 residues. The CDR3 sequence is CASSSRGLGQPQHF.

J is TRBJ1-6 and V is TRBV27; TCRdb selects TRBD1, and the lack of DNA leaves this call unchecked. Germline CDR1 MNHEY, CDR2 SMNVEV (reference sequence). CDR3 length equals 17 residues. The CDR3 is CASSPNGRTEGNSPLHF.